This T cell receptor (beta chain) emerged from a study of T cell repertoires in ileal Crohn's disease. Study outcomes and limitations: Clonal expansions were more frequent in active smokers than non-smokers at surgery.

The protocol was immunoSEQ multiplex PCR, while the TCRdb copy is restricted to in-frame clones and leaves out a portion. The sample records about 62,000 clones, roughly 91% being singletons. Points on this clone: Its matching antigen is unknown.

The sample's time point: neoterminal ileum biopsy at postoperative endoscopy, about 6 months after surgery. This receptor was identified in an adult with Crohn's disease. Sequencing input: ileal tissue.

The CDR3 DNA follows: TGCAGCGTAAAACAGGGGGGTTTGACAGATACGCAGTATTTT. Encoded protein: CSVKQGGLTDTQYF. The chain employs TRBV29-1 and TRBJ2-3; 8 nucleotides line up with TRBD1. With V trimmed by 6 bases and J by 3 bases, 8 bases remained unmatched. From germline, CDR1 is SQVTM and CDR2 ANQGSEA. This CDR3 region has 14 residues.